This T cell receptor (beta chain) was sequenced during a study of identifying expanded T cells in peripheral blood. Measured with immunoSEQ multiplex PCR; TCRdb has only the in-frame clones, and not every one. The repertoire holds some 96,000 clones, around 90% seen once, with just over 5.5% in the top ten. Per germline, CDR1 GTSNPN and CDR2 SVGIG (reference sequence). This CDR3 contains 13 residues. The chain couples TRBV30 to TRBJ1-1, with unresolved D. The sequence was collected from a person aged 18-69 years in good health. The sequenced material came from blood. The CDR3: CAVNRQPYTEAFF. The CDR3, as DNA: TGTGCTGTCAACCGGCAGCCCTACACTGAAGCTTTCTTT.